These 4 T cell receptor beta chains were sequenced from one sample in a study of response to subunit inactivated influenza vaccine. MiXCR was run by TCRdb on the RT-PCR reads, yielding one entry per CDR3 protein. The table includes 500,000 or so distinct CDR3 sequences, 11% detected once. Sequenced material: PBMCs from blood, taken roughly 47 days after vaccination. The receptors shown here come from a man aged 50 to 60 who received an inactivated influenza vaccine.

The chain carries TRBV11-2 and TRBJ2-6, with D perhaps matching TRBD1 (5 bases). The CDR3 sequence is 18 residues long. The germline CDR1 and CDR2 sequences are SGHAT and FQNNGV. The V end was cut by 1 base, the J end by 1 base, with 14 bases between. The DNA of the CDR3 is TGTGCCAGCAGCTTAGGCCCTGACAGTTTTTCTGGGGCCAACGTCCTGACTTTC. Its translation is CASSLGPDSFSGANVLTF.

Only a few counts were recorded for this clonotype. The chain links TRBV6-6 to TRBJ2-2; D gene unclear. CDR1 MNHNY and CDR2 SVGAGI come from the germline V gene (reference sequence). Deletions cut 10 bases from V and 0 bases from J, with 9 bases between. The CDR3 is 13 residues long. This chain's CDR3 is CATGRSNTGELFF. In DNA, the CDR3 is TGTGCCACCGGACGGTCGAACACCGGGGAGCTGTTTTTT.

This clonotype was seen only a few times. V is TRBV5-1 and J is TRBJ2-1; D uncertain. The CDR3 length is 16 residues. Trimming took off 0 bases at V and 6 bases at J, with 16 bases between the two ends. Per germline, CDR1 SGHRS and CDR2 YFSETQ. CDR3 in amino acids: CASSLGRLPRGNEQFF. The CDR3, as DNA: TGCGCCAGCAGCTTGGGTCGACTCCCCCGCGGCAATGAGCAGTTCTTC.

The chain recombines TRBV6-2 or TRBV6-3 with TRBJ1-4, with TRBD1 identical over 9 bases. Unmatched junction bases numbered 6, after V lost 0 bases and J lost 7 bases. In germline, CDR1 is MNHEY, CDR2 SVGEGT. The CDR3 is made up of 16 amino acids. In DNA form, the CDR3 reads TGTGCCAGCAGTTACTCCTCCGGGACAGGGAGTGAAAAACTGTTTTTT. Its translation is CASSYSSGTGSEKLFF.